The entry below gives a single T cell receptor beta chain sequence along with its context. Its antigen is not identified. V lost 3 bases and J lost 4; bases outside the gene matches: 7. CDR3 length: 16 residues. CDR1 and CDR2 from the germline V gene are DFQATT and SNEGSKA (reference sequence). These data originate in a study of CD8 T cells in ankylosing spondylitis. TCRdb re-called the 5' RACE reads through MiXCR, storing one row per CDR3 protein. The data contain just under 350,000 distinct CDR3 sequences, approximately 15% of them singletons. Study-wide results and caveats: Reportedly, disease-linked clones are significantly enriched in ankylosing spondylitis patients' matched synovial fluid. A TCR beta motif of several highly homologous variants seemed to mark ankylosing spondylitis blood.

The chain links TRBV20-1 to TRBJ2-5; 14 bases are a match to TRBD2. The receptor comes from a male donor with ankylosing spondylitis or in good health (not recorded which). The specimen sequenced was blood, either unsorted or a sorted T cell fraction (not recorded which). The CDR3 DNA reads as TGCAGTGCTAGGGGACTAGCGGGGGTGTTAGGAGAGACCCAGTACTTC. Protein product: CSARGLAGVLGETQYF.